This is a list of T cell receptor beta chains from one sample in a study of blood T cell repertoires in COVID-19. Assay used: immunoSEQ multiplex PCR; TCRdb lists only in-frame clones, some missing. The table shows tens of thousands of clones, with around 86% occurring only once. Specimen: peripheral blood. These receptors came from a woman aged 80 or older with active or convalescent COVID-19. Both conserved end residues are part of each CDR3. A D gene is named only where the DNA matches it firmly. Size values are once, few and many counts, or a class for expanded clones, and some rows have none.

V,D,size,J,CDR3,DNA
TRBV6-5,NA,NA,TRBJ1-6,CASKRQDNSPLHF,TGTGCCAGCAAACGACAGGATAATTCACCCCTCCACTTT
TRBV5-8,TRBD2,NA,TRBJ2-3,CASSLGSGGYYTDTQYF,TGTGCCAGCAGCTTGGGAAGCGGGGGATACTACACAGATACGCAGTATTTT
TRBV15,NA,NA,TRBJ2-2,CATSGQKTGELFF,TGTGCCACCAGCGGACAGAAGACCGGGGAGCTGTTTTTT
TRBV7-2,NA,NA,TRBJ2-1,CASSLQGSDNEQFF,TGTGCCAGCAGCCTCCAGGGGTCGGACAATGAGCAGTTCTTC
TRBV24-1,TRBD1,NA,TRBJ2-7,CATSDPGQGHEQYF,TGTGCCACCAGTGATCCGGGACAGGGCCACGAGCAGTACTTC
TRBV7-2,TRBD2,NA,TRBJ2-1,CASSQLAGGQSEQFF,TGTGCCAGCAGCCAACTAGCGGGGGGGCAAAGTGAGCAGTTCTTC
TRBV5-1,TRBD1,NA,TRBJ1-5,CASSLRDRGDSNQPQHF,TGCGCCAGCAGCCTTCGGGACAGGGGAGATTCCAATCAGCCCCAGCATTTT
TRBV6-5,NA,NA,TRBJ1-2,CASSYSISYGYTF,TGTGCCAGCAGTTACTCGATCAGCTATGGCTACACCTTC
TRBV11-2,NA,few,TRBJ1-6,CASSYPTGGNSPLHF,TGTGCCAGCAGCTACCCGACAGGAGGAAATTCACCCCTCCACTTT
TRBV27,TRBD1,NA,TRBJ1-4,CASSLQGANEKLFF,TGTGCCAGCAGTTTACAGGGGGCTAATGAAAAACTGTTTTTT
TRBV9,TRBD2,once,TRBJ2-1,CASSPFSGGAYNEQFF,TGTGCCAGCAGCCCTTTTAGCGGGGGGGCCTACAATGAGCAGTTCTTC
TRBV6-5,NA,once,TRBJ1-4,CASSLKGGMGEKLFF,TGTGCCAGCAGTCTAAAAGGGGGTATGGGTGAAAAACTGTTTTTT
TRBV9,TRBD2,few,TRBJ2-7,CASSAGTTPYEQYF,TGTGCCAGCAGCGCCGGGACTACCCCTTACGAGCAGTACTTC
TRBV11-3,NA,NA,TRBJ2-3,CASSPRPTPPGDTQYF,TGTGCCAGCAGCCCCCGCCCCACACCTCCCGGGGATACGCAGTATTTT
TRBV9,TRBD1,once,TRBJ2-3,CASSLGQGAPRNTDTQYF,TGTGCCAGCAGCTTAGGACAGGGGGCCCCGAGAAACACAGATACGCAGTATTTT
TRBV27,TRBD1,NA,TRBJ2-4,CASSPTTGGKNIQYF,TGTGCCAGCAGTCCTACTACAGGGGGTAAAAACATTCAGTACTTC
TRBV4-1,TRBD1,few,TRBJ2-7,CASSQGTGDRYEQYF,TGCGCCAGCAGCCAAGGGACAGGGGATAGGTACGAGCAGTACTTC
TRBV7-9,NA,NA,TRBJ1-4,CASSLLLLGGGNNEKLFF,TGTGCCAGCAGCTTATTGTTGCTCGGCGGGGGCAATAATGAAAAACTGTTTTTT
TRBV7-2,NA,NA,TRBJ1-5,CASRQALSNQPQHF,TGTGCCAGCCGACAGGCTCTTAGCAATCAGCCCCAGCATTTT
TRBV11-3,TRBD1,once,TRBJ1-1,CASSLDGTGTFPRRDTEAFF,TGTGCCAGCAGCTTAGATGGGACAGGGACGTTTCCGCGGAGGGACACTGAAGCTTTCTTT
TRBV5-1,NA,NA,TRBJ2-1,CASSLTENEQFF,TGCGCCAGCAGCTTGACGGAGAATGAGCAGTTCTTC
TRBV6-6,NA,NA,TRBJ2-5,CASSLLAPETQYF,TGTGCCAGCAGTTTACTAGCTCCAGAGACCCAGTACTTC
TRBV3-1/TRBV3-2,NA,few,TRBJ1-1,CASSPLGGGPGTEAFF,TGTGCCAGCAGCCCTTTAGGCGGGGGGCCGGGCACTGAAGCTTTCTTT
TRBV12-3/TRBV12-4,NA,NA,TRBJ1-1,CASSPVMNTEAFF,TGTGCCAGCAGCCCCGTTATGAACACTGAAGCTTTCTTT
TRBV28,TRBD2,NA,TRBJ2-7,CASSLTSAEQYF,TGTGCCAGCAGCTTGACTAGCGCCGAGCAGTACTTC
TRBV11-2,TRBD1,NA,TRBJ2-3,CASSQFTDRDTDTQYF,TGTGCCAGCAGTCAATTCACGGACAGGGATACAGATACGCAGTATTTT
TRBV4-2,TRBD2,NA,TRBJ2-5,CASSQEGGLAGFKQETQYF,TGTGCCAGCAGCCAAGAAGGAGGGCTAGCGGGCTTTAAGCAAGAGACCCAGTACTTC
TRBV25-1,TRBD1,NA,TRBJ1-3,CARDERGDSRNTIYF,TGTGCCAGGGACGAAAGAGGGGACAGCCGAAACACCATATATTTT
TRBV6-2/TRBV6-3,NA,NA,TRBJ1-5,CASSSPGGGNNQPQHF,TGTGCCAGCAGTTCGCCGGGGGGGGGAAACAATCAGCCCCAGCATTTT
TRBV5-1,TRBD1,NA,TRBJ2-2,CASSPGQGNTGELFF,TGCGCCAGCAGCCCCGGACAGGGTAACACCGGGGAGCTGTTTTTT
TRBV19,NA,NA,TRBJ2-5,CASSSLTGPTWTQYF,TGTGCCAGTAGTAGCCTGACAGGCCCTACTTGGACCCAGTACTTC
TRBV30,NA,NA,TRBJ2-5,CAWSWSDETQYF,TGTGCCTGGAGTTGGAGCGATGAGACCCAGTACTTC
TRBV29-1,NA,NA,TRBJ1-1,CSVESGTPNTEAFF,TGCAGCGTTGAATCCGGGACACCGAACACTGAAGCTTTCTTT